This TCR beta chain was documented in a study of tumor and adjacent non-tumor tissue in lung cancer (dated by TCRdb to about 2018). As for the study more broadly: Patients with adenocarcinoma (about 12), squamous cell carcinoma (2) and small cell lung cancer (1) were included in the cohort. Among the approximately 15 patients, ages ranged from roughly 30 to 85 years, some ten were men and 5 were women, and disease was TNM stage I to III. Sequencing generated a total of some 130 million productive TCRbeta reads, averaging roughly 4.4 million reads per sample. The study compared bulk TCRbeta repertoires from lung tumor tissue and matched distant non-tumor lung tissue of some 15 lung cancer patients. Around 30 paired specimens, one tumor and one normal lung sample per patient, were profiled by TCRbeta CDR3 sequencing.

What the work shows at the level of the full study, not this receptor alone: With only roughly 16 patients in the cohort, the authors noted that larger samples and more detailed clinical data are needed. The top 100 clones accounted for a significantly larger cumulative portion of the repertoire in normal lung than in tumor tissue. TCR diversity was significantly higher in younger patients, and higher tumor TCR diversity was associated with shorter overall and disease-free survival. Because peripheral blood was not sequenced, the blood TCRbeta repertoires of the lung cancer patients in the study went unexamined. The sequencing platform is not named in the methods, and unique molecular identifiers are not mentioned. Tumor tissue showed significantly higher TCR diversity (inverse Simpson) than normal lung tissue, at 431.37 vs 166.20 (P = 0.0075, Mann-Whitney U test).

The method was multiplex PCR. Sequencer: Illumina HiSeq 2500. TCRbeta libraries were built by three rounds of nested PCR using primers (Table S4), following protocols modified from ARM-PCR. PCR products of 200-500 bp were gel-excised and purified with the QIAquick gel extraction kit before sequencing. In the source study's methods: Reads were cleaned using Trimmomatic, were merged into complete CDR3 sequences using FLASH, and were assigned to V(D)J germline segments using MiTCR. Clonal diversity was computed as the inverse Simpson's index with VDJtools. In-frame sequences without a premature stop codon were defined as productive reads. TCRdb ran its own pipeline on the public reads, namely fastp trimming at Q25 and MiXCR clone calling, and kept in-frame beta chains. Identical CDR3 proteins give one entry, which carries the most common genes and DNA. The V and J calls reflect TCRdb's pipeline rather than the authors' work. The table for this sample lists under 75,000 distinct CDR3 sequences; around two thirds of them were counted only once. Around a quarter of the sample is taken by the ten largest.

For this clonotype: No cognate antigen has been identified for it. Base qualities are missing; no much larger clone stands one base away.

Including cysteine and phenylalanine, the CDR3 has 14 amino acids. The kept DNA is CDR3 alone, 42 bases in frame from the first base. In the germline V gene (reference sequence), CDR1 corresponds to GTSNPN and CDR2 to SVGIG. Trimming takes 1 base off V and 6 bases off J; junction bases not matched to a gene: 6. Bulk unsorted tissue served as the source for RNA extraction, and RNA quality was assessed using a NanoDrop ND-1000 and an Agilent 2100. For the normal lung samples, distant non-tumor tissue was collected more than 3 cm away from the tumor edge. Newly diagnosed lung cancer patients without prior chemotherapy who had been admitted for thoracic surgery in China between August and November 2014 were enrolled as donors. The study excluded patients who had received radiotherapy or chemotherapy before or who had another cancer at the same time. Surgical tissue pieces of about 1-2.1 cm3 were preserved in RNAlater solution and were kept at -80 degrees C until use.

The V gene is TRBV30 and the J gene is TRBJ1-5, and TRBD1 matches 7 of the central bases. The sequencing input was distant non-tumor lung tissue. The receptor's source is a woman between 45 and 60 years old with non-small cell lung cancer. The CDR3 reads CAWSGRGDSQPQHF. The nucleotide sequence is given as TGTGCCTGGAGTGGGCGAGGGGACAGTCAGCCCCAGCATTTT.